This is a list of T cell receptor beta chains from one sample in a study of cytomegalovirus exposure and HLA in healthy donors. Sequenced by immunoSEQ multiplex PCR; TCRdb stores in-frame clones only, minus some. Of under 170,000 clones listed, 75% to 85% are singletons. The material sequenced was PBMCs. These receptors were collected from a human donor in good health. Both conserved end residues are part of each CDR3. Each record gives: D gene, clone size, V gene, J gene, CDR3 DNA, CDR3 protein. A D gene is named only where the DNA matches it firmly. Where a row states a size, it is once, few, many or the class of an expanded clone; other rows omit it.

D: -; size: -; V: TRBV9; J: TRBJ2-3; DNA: TGTGCCAGCAGCGTCTCGTCCGGGAGAGCAGATACGCAGTATTTT; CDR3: CASSVSSGRADTQYF
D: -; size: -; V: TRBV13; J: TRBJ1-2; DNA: TGTGCCAGCAGCTCTGGCACAGGGAAATCAAACTATGGCTACACCTTC; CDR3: CASSSGTGKSNYGYTF
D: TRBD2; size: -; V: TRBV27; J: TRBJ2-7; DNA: TGTGCCAGCAGTTCGGGACTAGCGGGGAGATACGAGCAGTACTTC; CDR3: CASSSGLAGRYEQYF
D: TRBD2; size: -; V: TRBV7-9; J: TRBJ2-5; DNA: TGTGCCAGCAGCTATAGCGGGGGGTACCAAGAGACCCAGTACTTC; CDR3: CASSYSGGYQETQYF
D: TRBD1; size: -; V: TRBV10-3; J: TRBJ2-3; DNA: TGTGCCATCAGTGAGTCCGGGACAGGGATAGATACGCAGTATTTT; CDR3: CAISESGTGIDTQYF
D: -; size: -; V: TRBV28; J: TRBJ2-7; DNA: TGTGCCAGCAGTTTTGGCCACTACGAGCAGTACTTC; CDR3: CASSFGHYEQYF
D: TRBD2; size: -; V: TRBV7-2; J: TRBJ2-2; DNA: TGTGCCAGCAGCAATAGCGGGGGTACCGGGGAGCTGTTTTTT; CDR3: CASSNSGGTGELFF
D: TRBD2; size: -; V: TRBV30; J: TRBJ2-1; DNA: TGTGCCTATCCTAGCGGGGGGGGTAATGAGCAGTTCTTC; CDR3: CAYPSGGGNEQFF
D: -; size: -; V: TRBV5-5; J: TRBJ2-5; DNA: TGTGCCAGCAGCTTTTCTGCTATCGGGAACCTGTACCAAGAGACCCAGTACTTC; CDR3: CASSFSAIGNLYQETQYF
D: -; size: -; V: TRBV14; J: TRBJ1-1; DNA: TGTGCCAGCAGCCCCGCCGGGGGGACTGAAGCTTTCTTT; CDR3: CASSPAGGTEAFF
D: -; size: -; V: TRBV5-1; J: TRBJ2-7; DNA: TGCGCCAGCAGCTTGTTCAGGGGTGTCGACGAGCAGTACTTC; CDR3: CASSLFRGVDEQYF
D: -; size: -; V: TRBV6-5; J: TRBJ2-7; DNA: TGTGCCAGCAGTTACTCGGAACCGGGAAGGAGCGAGCAGTACTTC; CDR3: CASSYSEPGRSEQYF
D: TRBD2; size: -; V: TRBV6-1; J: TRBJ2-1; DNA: TGTGCCAGCAGTAAAATCGGGGGGATGGATGAGCAGTTCTTC; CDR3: CASSKIGGMDEQFF
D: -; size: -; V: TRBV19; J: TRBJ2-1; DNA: TGTGCCAGTAGTTTCGTCGGTCTTCTCTCCTACAATGAGCAGTTCTTC; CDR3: CASSFVGLLSYNEQFF
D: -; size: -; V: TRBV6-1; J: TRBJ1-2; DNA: TGTGCCAGCAGTGAAGCAAGGGGTCCCCACTATGGCTACACCTTC; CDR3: CASSEARGPHYGYTF
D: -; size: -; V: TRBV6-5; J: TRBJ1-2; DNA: TGTGCCAGCAGTTACTCGAATTTTAACGGGTGGGATGGCTACACCTTC; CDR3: CASSYSNFNGWDGYTF
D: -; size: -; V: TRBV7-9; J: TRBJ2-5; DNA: TGTGCCAGCAGCTTCGGTCGACAGGAGACCCAGTACTTC; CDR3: CASSFGRQETQYF
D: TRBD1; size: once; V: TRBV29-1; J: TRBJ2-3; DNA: TGCAGCGAGACACTCCGGGACAGGGGAGTAGATACGCAGTATTTT; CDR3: CSETLRDRGVDTQYF
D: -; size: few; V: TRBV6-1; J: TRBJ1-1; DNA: TGTGCCAGCAGTGAAGATTTAGGGGTCAACACTGAAGCTTTCTTT; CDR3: CASSEDLGVNTEAFF
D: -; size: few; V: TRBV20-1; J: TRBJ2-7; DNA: TGCAGTGCCGCGTACAGTTACGAGCAGTACTTC; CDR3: CSAAYSYEQYF
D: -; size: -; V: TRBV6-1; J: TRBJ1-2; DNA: TGTGCCAGCAGTGGCCTGGTAAGGACAGACTATGGCTACACCTTC; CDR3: CASSGLVRTDYGYTF
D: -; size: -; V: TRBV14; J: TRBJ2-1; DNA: TGTGCCAGCAGCCAAGGCAGGGGCTTGGGCAATGAGCAGTTCTTC; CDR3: CASSQGRGLGNEQFF
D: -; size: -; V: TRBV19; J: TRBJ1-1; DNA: TGTGCCAGTAGTCAACCGGCTCATACAGGGATCGCTGAAGCTTTCTTT; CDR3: CASSQPAHTGIAEAFF
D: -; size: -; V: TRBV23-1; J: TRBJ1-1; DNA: TGCGCCAGCAGTCAACCCTTAGTTACCCAATGGGCGATCATGAACACTGAAGCTTTCTTT; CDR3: CASSQPLVTQWAIMNTEAFF
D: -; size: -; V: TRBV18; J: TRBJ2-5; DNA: TGTGCCAGCTCACCCGAGTTGCTCGCAGGGGAGACCCAGTACTTC; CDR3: CASSPELLAGETQYF
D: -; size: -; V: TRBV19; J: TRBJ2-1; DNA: TGTGCCAGTAGTCGCCTAGATGAGCAGTTCTTC; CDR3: CASSRLDEQFF
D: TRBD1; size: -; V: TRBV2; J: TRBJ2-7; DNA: TGTGCCAGCACAAGACTGGGACAGGACTCCTACGAGCAGTACTTC; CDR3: CASTRLGQDSYEQYF
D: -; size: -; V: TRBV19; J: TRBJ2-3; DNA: TGTGCCAGTACCAGCGCCCCTAGCACAGATACGCAGTATTTT; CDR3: CASTSAPSTDTQYF
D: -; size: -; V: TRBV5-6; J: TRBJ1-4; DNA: TGTGCCAGCAGCTTGGGGTCTGGGACTTTGGCTAATGAAAAACTGTTTTTT; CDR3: CASSLGSGTLANEKLFF
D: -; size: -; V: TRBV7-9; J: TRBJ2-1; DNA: TGTGCCAGCCGAGGGTTGCCTCACAATGAGCAGTTCTTC; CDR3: CASRGLPHNEQFF
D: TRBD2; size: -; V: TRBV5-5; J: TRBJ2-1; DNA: TGTGCCAGCAGCTTGGTTCTAGCGGGGAACAATGAGCAGTTCTTC; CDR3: CASSLVLAGNNEQFF
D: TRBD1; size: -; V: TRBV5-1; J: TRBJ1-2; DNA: TGCGCCAGCAGCCCGGGACAGGGAAGGGGCTACACCTTC; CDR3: CASSPGQGRGYTF
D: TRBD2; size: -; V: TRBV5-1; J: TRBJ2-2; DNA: TGCGCCAGCAGCTTGAGTAGCGGGGGATACACCGGGGAGCTGTTTTTT; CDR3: CASSLSSGGYTGELFF
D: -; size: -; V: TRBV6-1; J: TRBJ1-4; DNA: TGTGCCAGCAGTGGAGGGGGGGTGAGGAGTTACGGTGAAAAACTGTTTTTT; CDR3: CASSGGGVRSYGEKLFF
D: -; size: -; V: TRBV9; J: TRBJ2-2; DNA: TGTGCCAGCAGCGTAGGGGCGTCAGATCCCGGGGAGCTGTTTTTT; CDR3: CASSVGASDPGELFF
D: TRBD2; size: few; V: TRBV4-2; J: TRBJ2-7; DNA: TGTGCCAGCAGCCAAGGACTAGCGGGAGGCTACGAGCAGTACTTC; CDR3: CASSQGLAGGYEQYF
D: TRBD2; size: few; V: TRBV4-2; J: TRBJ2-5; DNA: TGTGCCAGCAGCCAAGAATCAGCGGGGGGACAAGAGACCCAGTACTTC; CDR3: CASSQESAGGQETQYF
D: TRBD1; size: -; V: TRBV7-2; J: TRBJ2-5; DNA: TGTGCCAGCAGCTTAGGGGAATTTGGGGACAGGGAGTACTTC; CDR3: CASSLGEFGDREYF
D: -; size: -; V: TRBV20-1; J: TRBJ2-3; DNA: TGCAGTGCGTCGGGGTTTACGCAGTATTTT; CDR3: CSASGFTQYF
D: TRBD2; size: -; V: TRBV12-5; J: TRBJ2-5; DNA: TGTGCTAGTGGTCCAGGGACTAGCGGAATTCAAGAGACCCAGTACTTC; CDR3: CASGPGTSGIQETQYF
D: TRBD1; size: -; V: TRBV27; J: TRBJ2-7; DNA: TGTGCCAGCAGTTTCCAGGGGGCTTACGAGCAGTACTTC; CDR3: CASSFQGAYEQYF